This T cell receptor beta chain was sequenced for a study of T-cell reconstitution after alpha-beta-depleted transplantation in children. Study results and limitations: The high TCRbeta diversity at day 60 in some patients came from surviving recipient T cells and thymic progenitors.

Unique molecular identifiers were incorporated during preparation of the TCRbeta library. One entry per CDR3 protein results from TCRdb running MiXCR on the PCR reads. The data show roughly 790,000 distinct CDR3 sequences, around 17% seen once. Concerning this clonotype: Its cognate antigen is unknown.

Sequencing was performed on PBMCs, mostly from graft donor cells, taken 360 days after TCRalphabeta/CD19-depleted stem cell transplant. The source of this sequence is a male patient younger than 18 who had a stem cell transplant for acute lymphoblastic leukemia, so the T cells may come from the graft donor.

In nucleotides, the CDR3 is TGTGCCAGCAGCGCCGGGACTAGCGGGCTTACGCTGGGAGGGACCCAGTACTTC. It yields the protein CASSAGTSGLTLGGTQYF. The chain couples TRBV9 to TRBJ2-5; 12 nucleotides agree with TRBD2. V shed 3 bases, J shed 7 bases, and the junction held 16 bases outside the gene matches. CDR3 length: 18 residues. Germline CDR1 and CDR2: SGDLS and YYNGEE. Using reference TRBV9 and TRBJ2-5 for the parts outside the CDR3, the full variable domain is DSGVTQTPKHLITATGQRVTLRCSPRSGDLSVYWYQQSLDQGLQFLIQYYNGEERAKGNILERFSAQQFPDLHSELNLSSLELGDSALYFCASSAGTSGLTLGGTQYFGPGTRLLVL.